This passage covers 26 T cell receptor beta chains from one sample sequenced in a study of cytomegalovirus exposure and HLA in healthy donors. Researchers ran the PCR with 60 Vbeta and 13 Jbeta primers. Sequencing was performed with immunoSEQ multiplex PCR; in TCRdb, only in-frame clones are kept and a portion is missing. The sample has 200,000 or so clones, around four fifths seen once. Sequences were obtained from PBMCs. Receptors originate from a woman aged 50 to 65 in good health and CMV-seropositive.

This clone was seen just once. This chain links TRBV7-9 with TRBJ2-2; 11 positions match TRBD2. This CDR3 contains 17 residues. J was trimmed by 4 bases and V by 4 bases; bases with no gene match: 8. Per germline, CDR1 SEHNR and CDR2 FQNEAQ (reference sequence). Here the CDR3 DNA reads TGTGCCAGCAGCTCACCGGGACTAGCGGTTTTCACCGGGGAGCTGTTTTTT. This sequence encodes CASSSPGLAVFTGELFF.

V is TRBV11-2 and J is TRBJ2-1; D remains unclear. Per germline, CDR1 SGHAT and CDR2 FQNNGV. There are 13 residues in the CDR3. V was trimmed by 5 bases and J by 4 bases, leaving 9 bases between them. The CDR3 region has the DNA TGTGCCAGCAGCAAGAGTACGTACAATGAGCAGTTCTTC. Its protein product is CASSKSTYNEQFF.

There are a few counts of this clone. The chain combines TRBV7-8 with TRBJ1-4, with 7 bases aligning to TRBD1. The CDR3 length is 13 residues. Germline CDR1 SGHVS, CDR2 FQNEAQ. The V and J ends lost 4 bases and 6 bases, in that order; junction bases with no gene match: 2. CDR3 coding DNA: TGTGCCAGCAGCTCCGGGACAGATGAAAAACTGTTTTTT. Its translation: CASSSGTDEKLFF.

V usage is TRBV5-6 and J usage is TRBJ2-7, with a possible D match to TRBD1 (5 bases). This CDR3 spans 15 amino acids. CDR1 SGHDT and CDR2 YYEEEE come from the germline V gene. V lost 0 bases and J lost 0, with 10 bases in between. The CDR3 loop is CASSLGQRRSYEQYF. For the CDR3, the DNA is TGTGCCAGCAGCTTGGGACAGCGCCGCTCCTACGAGCAGTACTTC.

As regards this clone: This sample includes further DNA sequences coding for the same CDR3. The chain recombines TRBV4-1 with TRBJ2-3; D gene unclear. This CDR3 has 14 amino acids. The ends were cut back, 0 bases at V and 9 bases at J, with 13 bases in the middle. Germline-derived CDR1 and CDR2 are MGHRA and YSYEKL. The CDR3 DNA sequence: TGCGCCAGCAGCCAAGATGGCCGACTGGTCACGCAGTATTTT. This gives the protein CASSQDGRLVTQYF.

CDR3 in DNA: TGTGCCTGGAGGCCCCTAGAGGTGGGCTATGGCTACACCTTC. It is translated as CAWRPLEVGYGYTF. The chain is built from TRBV30 and TRBJ1-2; no definite D call. CDR1 is GTSNPN, CDR2 SVGIG, per germline (reference sequence). V gave up 3 bases and J gave up 4 bases, with 15 bases separating them. This CDR3 contains 14 residues.

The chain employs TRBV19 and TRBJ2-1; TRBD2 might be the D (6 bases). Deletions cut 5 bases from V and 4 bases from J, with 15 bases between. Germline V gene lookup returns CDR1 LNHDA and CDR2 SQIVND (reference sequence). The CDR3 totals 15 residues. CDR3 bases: TGTGCCAGTAGTCCGCGGGACGCTGGGTACAATGAGCAGTTCTTC. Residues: CASSPRDAGYNEQFF.

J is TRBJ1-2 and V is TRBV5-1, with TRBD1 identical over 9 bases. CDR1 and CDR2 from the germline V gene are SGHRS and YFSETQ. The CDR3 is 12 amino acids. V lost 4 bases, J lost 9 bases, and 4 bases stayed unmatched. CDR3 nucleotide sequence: TGCGCCAGCAGCCGGGACAGGGTTCGCTACACCTTC. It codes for CASSRDRVRYTF.

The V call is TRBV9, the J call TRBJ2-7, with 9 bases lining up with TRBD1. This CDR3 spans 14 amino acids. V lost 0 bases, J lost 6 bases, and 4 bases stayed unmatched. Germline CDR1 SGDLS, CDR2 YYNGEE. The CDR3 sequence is CASSVADRGVEQYF. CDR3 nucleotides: TGTGCCAGCAGCGTAGCGGACAGGGGAGTCGAGCAGTACTTC. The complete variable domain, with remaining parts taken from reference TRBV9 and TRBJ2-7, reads DSGVTQTPKHLITATGQRVTLRCSPRSGDLSVYWYQQSLDQGLQFLIQYYNGEERAKGNILERFSAQQFPDLHSELNLSSLELGDSALYFCASSVADRGVEQYFGPGTRLTVT.

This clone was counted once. In DNA, the CDR3 is TGTGCCAGCAGGACAGGGGGCAACCCAGATACGCAGTATTTT. It is translated as CASRTGGNPDTQYF. The J gene is TRBJ2-3, the V gene TRBV27, with 10 bases aligning to TRBD1. This CDR3 spans 14 amino acids. V lost 6 bases and J lost 4; bases outside the gene matches: 4. From germline, CDR1 is MNHEY and CDR2 SMNVEV (reference sequence).

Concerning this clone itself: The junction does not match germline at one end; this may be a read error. The DNA of the CDR3 is TGTTCCAGCAGCCATCCCACCGTGATACAGGCCGTGGGGGGCTACACCTTC. Amino acid sequence: CSSSHPTVIQAVGGYTF. The chain is built from TRBV7-9 and TRBJ1-2, with D tentatively TRBD1 (5 bases). Germline CDR1 reads SEHNR; CDR2 reads FQNEAQ (reference sequence). This CDR3 spans 17 amino acids. The full variable domain, completed using reference TRBV7-9 and TRBJ1-2, is DTGVSQNPRHKITKRGQNVTFRCDPISEHNRLYWYRQTLGQGPEFLTYFQNEAQLEKSRLLSDRFSAERPKGSFSTLEIQRTEQGDSAMYLCSSSHPTVIQAVGGYTFGSGTRLTVV.

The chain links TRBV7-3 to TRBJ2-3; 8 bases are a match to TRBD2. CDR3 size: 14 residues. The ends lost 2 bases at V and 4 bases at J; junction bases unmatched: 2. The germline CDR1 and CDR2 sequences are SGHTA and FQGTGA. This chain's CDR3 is CASSLGLASDTQYF. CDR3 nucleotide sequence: TGTGCCAGCAGCTTAGGACTAGCATCAGATACGCAGTATTTT.

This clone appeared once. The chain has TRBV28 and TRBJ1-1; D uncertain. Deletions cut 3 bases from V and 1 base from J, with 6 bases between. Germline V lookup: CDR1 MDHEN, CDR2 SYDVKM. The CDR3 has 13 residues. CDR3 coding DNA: TGTGCCAGCAGTTTTCCAGGGAACACTGAAGCTTTCTTT. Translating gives CASSFPGNTEAFF.

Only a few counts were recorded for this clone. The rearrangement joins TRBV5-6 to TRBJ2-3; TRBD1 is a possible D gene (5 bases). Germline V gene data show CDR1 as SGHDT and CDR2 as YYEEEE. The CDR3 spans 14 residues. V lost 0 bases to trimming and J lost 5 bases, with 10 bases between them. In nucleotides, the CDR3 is TGTGCCAGCAGCTTGGTTCAGGGTGTAGATACGCAGTATTTT. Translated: CASSLVQGVDTQYF. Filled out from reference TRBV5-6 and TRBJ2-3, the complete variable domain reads DAGVTQSPTHLIKTRGQQVTLRCSPKSGHDTVSWYQQALGQGPQFIFQYYEEEERQRGNFPDRFSGHQFPNYSSELNVNALLLGDSALYLCASSLVQGVDTQYFGPGTRLTVL.

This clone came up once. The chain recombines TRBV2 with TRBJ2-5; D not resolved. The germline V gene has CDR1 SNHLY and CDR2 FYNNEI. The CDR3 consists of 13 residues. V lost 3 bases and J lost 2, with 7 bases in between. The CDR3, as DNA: TGTGCCAGCAGTGATGAGTTGCAAGAGACCCAGTACTTC. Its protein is CASSDELQETQYF.

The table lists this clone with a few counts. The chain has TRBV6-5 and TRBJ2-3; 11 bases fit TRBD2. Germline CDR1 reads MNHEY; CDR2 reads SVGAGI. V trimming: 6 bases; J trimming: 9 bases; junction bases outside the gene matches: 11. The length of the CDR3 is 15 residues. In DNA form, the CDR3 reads TGTGCCAGCAGCCCGGGGATAGCGGGAGGGCGAACGCAGTATTTT. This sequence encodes CASSPGIAGGRTQYF.

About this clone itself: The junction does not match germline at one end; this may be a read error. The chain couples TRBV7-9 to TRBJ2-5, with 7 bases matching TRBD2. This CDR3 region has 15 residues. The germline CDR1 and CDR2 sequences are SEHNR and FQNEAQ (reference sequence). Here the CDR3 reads CSSSLVGRGGETQYF. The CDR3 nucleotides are TGTTCCAGCAGCTTAGTCGGTAGGGGAGGGGAGACCCAGTACTTC.

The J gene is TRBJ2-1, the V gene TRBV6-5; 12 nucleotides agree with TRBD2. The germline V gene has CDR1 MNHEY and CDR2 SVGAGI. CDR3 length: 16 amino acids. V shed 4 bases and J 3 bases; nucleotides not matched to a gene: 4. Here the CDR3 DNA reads TGTGCCAGCAGTTCCACTAGCGGGGGGATCTACAATGAGCAGTTCTTC. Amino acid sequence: CASSSTSGGIYNEQFF.

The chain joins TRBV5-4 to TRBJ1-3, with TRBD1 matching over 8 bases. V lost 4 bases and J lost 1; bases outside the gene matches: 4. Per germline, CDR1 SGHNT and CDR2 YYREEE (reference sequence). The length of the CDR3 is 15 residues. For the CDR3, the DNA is TGTGCCAGCAGCATCGACAGGGGATCTGGAAACACCATATATTTT. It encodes CASSIDRGSGNTIYF.

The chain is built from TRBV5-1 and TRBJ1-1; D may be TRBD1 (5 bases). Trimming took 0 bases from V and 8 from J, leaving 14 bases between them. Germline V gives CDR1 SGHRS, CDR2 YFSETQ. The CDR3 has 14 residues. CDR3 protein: CASSLGTGGLEAFF. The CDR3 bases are TGCGCCAGCAGCTTGGGCACCGGGGGACTCGAAGCTTTCTTT.

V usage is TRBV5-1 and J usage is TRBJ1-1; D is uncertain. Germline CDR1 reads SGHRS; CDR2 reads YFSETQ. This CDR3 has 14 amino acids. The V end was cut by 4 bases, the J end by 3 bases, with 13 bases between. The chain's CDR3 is CASSPSYGDTEAFF. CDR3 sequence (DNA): TGCGCCAGCAGCCCCTCATACGGTGACACTGAAGCTTTCTTT.

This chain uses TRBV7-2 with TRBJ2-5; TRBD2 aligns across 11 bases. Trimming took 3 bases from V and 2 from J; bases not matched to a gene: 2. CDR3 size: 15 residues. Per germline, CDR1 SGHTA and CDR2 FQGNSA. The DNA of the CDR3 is TGTGCCAGCAGCTTTCTAGCGGGGGGTCAAGAGACCCAGTACTTC. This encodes CASSFLAGGQETQYF.

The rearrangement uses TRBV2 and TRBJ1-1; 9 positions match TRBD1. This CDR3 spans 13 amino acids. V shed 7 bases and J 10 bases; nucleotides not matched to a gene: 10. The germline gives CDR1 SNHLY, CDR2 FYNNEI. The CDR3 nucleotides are TGTGCCAGCACAACCGGGACAGGGAGGGGAGCTTTCTTT. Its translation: CASTTGTGRGAFF.

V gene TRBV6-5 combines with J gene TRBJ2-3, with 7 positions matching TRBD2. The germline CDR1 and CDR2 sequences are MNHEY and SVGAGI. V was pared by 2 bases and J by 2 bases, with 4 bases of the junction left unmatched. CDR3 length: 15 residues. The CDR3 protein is CASSYRGGPTDTQYF. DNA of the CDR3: TGTGCCAGCAGTTACCGCGGGGGACCCACAGATACGCAGTATTTT.

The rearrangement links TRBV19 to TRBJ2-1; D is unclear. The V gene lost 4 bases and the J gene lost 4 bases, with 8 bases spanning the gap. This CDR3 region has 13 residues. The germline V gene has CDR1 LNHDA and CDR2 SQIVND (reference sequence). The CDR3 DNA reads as TGTGCCAGTAGTACGAACTATTACAATGAGCAGTTCTTC. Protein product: CASSTNYYNEQFF.

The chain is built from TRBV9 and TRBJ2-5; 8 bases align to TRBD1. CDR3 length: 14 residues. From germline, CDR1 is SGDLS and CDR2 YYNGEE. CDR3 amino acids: CASGQGPLQETQYF. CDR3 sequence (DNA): TGTGCTTCCGGACAGGGACCCCTCCAAGAGACCCAGTACTTC.